These 3 T cell receptor beta chains were sequenced from one sample in a study of blood T cell repertoires in COVID-19. Method: immunoSEQ multiplex PCR; TCRdb's copy keeps in-frame clones and lacks some. The repertoire holds 75,000 to 90,000 clones, with approximately 90% as singletons. The sample comprised peripheral blood. These receptors all stem from a human donor in a cohort sampled during active COVID-19.

The chain carries TRBV5-8 and TRBJ2-3, with 10 bases aligning to TRBD1. The CDR3 totals 14 residues. From germline, CDR1 is SGHTS and CDR2 YDEGEE. V lost 4 bases and J lost 4; bases outside the gene matches: 3. The CDR3 sequence is CASSAGQGADTQYF. The CDR3 nucleotides are TGTGCCAGCAGCGCCGGACAGGGGGCAGATACGCAGTATTTT.

V usage is TRBV4-1 and J usage is TRBJ1-2; 8 bases map to TRBD1. CDR3 length: 14 residues. Unmatched junction bases numbered 13, after V lost 8 bases and J lost 8 bases. Germline assignment: CDR1 MGHRA and CDR2 YSYEKL. The CDR3 spells CASSIIQGVKGYTF. For the CDR3, the DNA is TGCGCCAGCTCGATCATACAGGGGGTAAAAGGCTACACCTTC.

The V call is TRBV7-2, the J call TRBJ2-7; 9 positions agree with TRBD1. Germline V gives CDR1 SGHTA, CDR2 FQGNSA. The CDR3 has 14 amino acids. V lost 8 bases and J lost 0; bases outside the gene matches: 5. The CDR3 coding sequence is TGTGCCAGCCACCGGGACAGGGACTCCTACGAGCAGTACTTC. It yields the protein CASHRDRDSYEQYF.